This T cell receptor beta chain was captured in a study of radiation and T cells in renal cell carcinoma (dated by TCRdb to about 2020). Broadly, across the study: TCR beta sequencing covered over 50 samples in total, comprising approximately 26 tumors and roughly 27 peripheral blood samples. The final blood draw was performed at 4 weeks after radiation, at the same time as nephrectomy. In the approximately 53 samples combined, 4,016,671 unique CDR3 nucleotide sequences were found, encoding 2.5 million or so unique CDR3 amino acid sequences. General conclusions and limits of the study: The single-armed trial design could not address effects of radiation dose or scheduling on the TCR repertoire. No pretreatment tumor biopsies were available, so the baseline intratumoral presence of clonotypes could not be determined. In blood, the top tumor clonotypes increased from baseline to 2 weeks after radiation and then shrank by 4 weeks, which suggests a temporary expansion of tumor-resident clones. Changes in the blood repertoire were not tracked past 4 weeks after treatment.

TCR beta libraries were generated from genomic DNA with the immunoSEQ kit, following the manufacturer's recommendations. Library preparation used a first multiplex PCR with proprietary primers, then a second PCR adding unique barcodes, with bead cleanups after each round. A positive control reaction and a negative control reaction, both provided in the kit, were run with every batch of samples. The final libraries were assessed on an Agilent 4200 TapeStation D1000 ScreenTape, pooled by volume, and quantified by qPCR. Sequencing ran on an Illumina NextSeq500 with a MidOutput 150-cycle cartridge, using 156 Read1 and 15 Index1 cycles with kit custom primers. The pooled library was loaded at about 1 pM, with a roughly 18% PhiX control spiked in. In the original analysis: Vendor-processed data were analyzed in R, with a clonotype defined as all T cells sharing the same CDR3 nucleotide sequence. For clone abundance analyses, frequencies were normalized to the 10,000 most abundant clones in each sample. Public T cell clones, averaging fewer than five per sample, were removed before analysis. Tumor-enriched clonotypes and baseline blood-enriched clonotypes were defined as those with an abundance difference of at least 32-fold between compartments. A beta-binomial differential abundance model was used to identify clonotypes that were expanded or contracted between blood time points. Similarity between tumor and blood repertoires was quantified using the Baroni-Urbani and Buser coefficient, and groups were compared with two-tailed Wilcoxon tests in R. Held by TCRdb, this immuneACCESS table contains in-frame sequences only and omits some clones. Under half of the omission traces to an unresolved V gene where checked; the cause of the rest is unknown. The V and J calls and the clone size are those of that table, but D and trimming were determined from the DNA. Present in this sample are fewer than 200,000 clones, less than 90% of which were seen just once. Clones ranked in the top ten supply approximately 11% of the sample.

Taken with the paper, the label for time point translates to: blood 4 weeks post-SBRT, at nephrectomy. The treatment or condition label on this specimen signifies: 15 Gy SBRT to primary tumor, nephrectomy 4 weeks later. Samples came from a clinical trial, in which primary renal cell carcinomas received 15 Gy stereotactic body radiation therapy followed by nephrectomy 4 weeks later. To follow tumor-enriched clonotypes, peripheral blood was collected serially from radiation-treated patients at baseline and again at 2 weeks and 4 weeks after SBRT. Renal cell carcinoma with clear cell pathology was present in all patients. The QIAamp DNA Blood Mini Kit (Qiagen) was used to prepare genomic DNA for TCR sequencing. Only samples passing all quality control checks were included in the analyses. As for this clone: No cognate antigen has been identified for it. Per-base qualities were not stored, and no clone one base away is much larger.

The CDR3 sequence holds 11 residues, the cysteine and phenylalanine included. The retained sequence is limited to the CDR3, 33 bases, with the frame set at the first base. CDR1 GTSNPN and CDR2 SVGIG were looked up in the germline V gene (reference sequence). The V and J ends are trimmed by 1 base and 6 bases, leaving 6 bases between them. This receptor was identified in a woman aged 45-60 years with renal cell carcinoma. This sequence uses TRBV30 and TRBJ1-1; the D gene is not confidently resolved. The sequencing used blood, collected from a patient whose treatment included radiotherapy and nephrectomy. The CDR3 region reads CAWSGGAEAFF. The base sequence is TGTGCCTGGAGTGGGGGAGCTGAAGCTTTCTTT.